This T cell receptor beta chain was documented in a study of T cell repertoires in ileal Crohn's disease. Study at large: All patients had surgery for stricturing (61%) or penetrating (around 39%) disease.

Clones were read by immunoSEQ multiplex PCR, and TCRdb kept only the in-frame ones, dropping some. Among more than 11,000 clones listed, nearly 90% were seen once. The sequenced material came from ileal tissue. This TCR derives from an adult with Crohn's disease.

This CDR3 is CASSQTSGRAGEQFF. The DNA of the CDR3 is TGTGCCAGCAGCCAGACTAGCGGGAGGGCCGGGGAGCAGTTCTTC. This sequence joins TRBV14 and TRBJ2-1, with 14 bases aligning to TRBD2. The V gene's germline CDR1 is SGHDN and CDR2 FVKESK. There are 15 residues in the CDR3. Losses at the gene ends were 3 bases for V and 10 bases for J; bases not matched to a gene: 5.